These T cell receptor beta chains were read from a single sample in a study of identical twins. TCRdb passed the 5' RACE reads through MiXCR, listing each CDR3 protein once. The table has approximately 620,000 distinct CDR3 sequences, roughly 8% seen once. These same data were also listed under a study on yellow fever vaccine responses in identical twins.

The sample was PBMCs. The receptors come from a woman aged 18-30 years in good health. CDR3s include the opening cysteine and the closing phenylalanine or tryptophan. A D gene is named only where the DNA matches it firmly. The listing skips clone size in some rows; elsewhere it reads once, few, many or a size class.

cdr3_aa cdr3_nt d_call v_call clone_size j_call
CASSLLAGGRFYEQFF TGTGCCAGCAGCTTATTAGCGGGGGGCCGGTTTTATGAGCAGTTCTTC TRBD2 TRBV7-3 NA TRBJ2-1
CASSEVRGYPLEQYF TGTGCCAGCAGTGAAGTCCGGGGGTACCCCCTCGAGCAGTACTTC NA TRBV2 NA TRBJ2-7
CSAGDTPPRETQYF TGCAGTGCTGGCGACACCCCTCCCCGGGAGACCCAGTACTTC NA TRBV20-1 NA TRBJ2-5
CASSPDRESPYEQYF TGTGCCAGCAGCCCCGACAGGGAGAGTCCATACGAGCAGTACTTC TRBD1 TRBV7-9 few TRBJ2-7
CASSSGLLNTEAFF TGTGCCAGCAGTTCAGGACTGCTGAACACTGAAGCTTTCTTT NA TRBV27 NA TRBJ1-1
CAIKPGTSGPDTGELFF TGTGCCATCAAACCCGGGACTAGCGGTCCAGACACCGGGGAGCTGTTTTTT TRBD2 TRBV10-3 NA TRBJ2-2
CATKGKTGELFF TGTGCCACCAAGGGTAAAACCGGGGAGCTGTTTTTT NA TRBV3-1 few TRBJ2-2
CASSFEGAGQETQYF TGTGCCAGCAGTTTCGAGGGGGCCGGCCAAGAGACCCAGTACTTC TRBD1 TRBV12-3/TRBV12-4 few TRBJ2-5
CSAPPARDATKAQFF TGCAGTGCTCCTCCCGCCAGGGACGCCACGAAGGCCCAGTTCTTC NA TRBV20-1 few TRBJ2-1
CASSPEGKFNNEQFF TGTGCCAGCAGTCCTGAGGGAAAGTTTAACAATGAGCAGTTCTTC NA TRBV7-9 few TRBJ2-1
CSARTAEKLFF TGCAGTGCCCGGACAGCCGAAAAACTGTTTTTT NA TRBV20-1 few TRBJ1-4
CASSTVTGGRSDTQYF TGTGCCAGCAGCACCGTGACAGGGGGCAGGTCAGATACGCAGTATTTT TRBD1 TRBV7-9 many TRBJ2-3
CASTSEHYEQYF TGTGCCAGTACGTCCGAACACTACGAGCAGTACTTC NA TRBV19 NA TRBJ2-7
CASSQERSGLAGLTDTQYF TGCGCCAGCAGCCAAGAAAGGTCGGGGCTAGCGGGACTCACAGATACGCAGTATTTT TRBD2 TRBV4-3 NA TRBJ2-3
CSARPRYEQYF TGCAGTGCTAGGCCGAGATACGAGCAGTACTTC NA TRBV20-1 NA TRBJ2-7
CASSPTANTGELFF TGTGCCAGCAGTCCGACAGCGAACACCGGGGAGCTGTTTTTT NA TRBV6-1 many TRBJ2-2
CASSLGPTTGELFF TGTGCCAGCAGTTTAGGACCCACAACAGGGGAGCTGTTTTTT NA TRBV12-3/TRBV12-4 many TRBJ2-2
CSVEGQGADGEQFF TGCAGCGTTGAAGGGCAGGGGGCTGATGGTGAGCAGTTCTTC TRBD1 TRBV29-1 few TRBJ2-1
CASSLMGSAGVGADTQYF TGTGCCAGCAGTTTAATGGGGTCCGCGGGAGTGGGTGCAGATACGCAGTATTTT TRBD2 TRBV12-3/TRBV12-4 NA TRBJ2-3
CATSEGTGDGYTF TGTGCCACCAGTGAGGGGACAGGGGACGGCTACACCTTC TRBD1 TRBV24-1 NA TRBJ1-2
CASSWLPGQANTGELFF TGTGCCAGCAGTTGGCTACCGGGACAGGCGAACACCGGGGAGCTGTTTTTT TRBD1 TRBV27 NA TRBJ2-2
CASSQDLGENTEAFF TGTGCCAGCAGCCAAGATCTTGGGGAGAACACTGAAGCTTTCTTT NA TRBV4-2 NA TRBJ1-1
CSVEIGNEQFF TGCAGCGTTGAAATTGGCAATGAGCAGTTCTTC NA TRBV29-1 many TRBJ2-1
CASSLRSVETQYF TGTGCCAGCAGCCTCCGCAGCGTGGAGACCCAGTACTTC NA TRBV3-1 NA TRBJ2-5
CASSQYVADQETQYF TGCGCCAGCAGTCAATACGTGGCAGACCAAGAGACCCAGTACTTC NA TRBV23-1 NA TRBJ2-5
CASSLGLAGGGEQYF TGTGCCAGCAGCCTGGGACTAGCGGGAGGGGGAGAGCAGTACTTC TRBD2 TRBV7-9 many TRBJ2-7
CASSEANRGGGEQYF TGTGCCAGCAGTGAAGCTAACAGGGGAGGTGGGGAGCAGTACTTC NA TRBV2 NA TRBJ2-7
CASIEQGASGYTF TGTGCCAGCATTGAACAGGGGGCGTCTGGCTACACCTTC TRBD1 TRBV5-6 NA TRBJ1-2
CASNQEGGLGYEQYF TGCGCCAGCAACCAAGAAGGAGGACTAGGCTACGAGCAGTACTTC TRBD2 TRBV4-1 NA TRBJ2-7
CASSPPSSGELFF TGTGCCAGCTCACCACCGAGTTCCGGGGAGCTGTTTTTT NA TRBV18 NA TRBJ2-2
CASSYPQRGATSTDTQYF TGTGCCAGCAGTTACCCCCAGCGGGGGGCCACTAGCACAGATACGCAGTATTTT TRBD2 TRBV6-5 NA TRBJ2-3
CASSKGTSGRVHTGELFF TGTGCCAGCAGCAAAGGGACTAGCGGGAGGGTTCACACCGGGGAGCTGTTTTTT TRBD2 TRBV11-1 NA TRBJ2-2
CASSLRRHQLYEQYF TGTGCCAGCAGTTTGCGGAGACATCAGCTCTACGAGCAGTACTTC NA TRBV28 few TRBJ2-7
CASSPRVGQGGYGYTF TGTGCCAGCAGCCCCAGGGTGGGGCAGGGAGGCTATGGCTACACCTTC NA TRBV7-2 few TRBJ1-2
CAISETSSYNEQFF TGTGCCATCAGTGAGACTAGCTCCTACAATGAGCAGTTCTTC NA TRBV10-3 many TRBJ2-1
CASRQAPATNEKLFF TGTGCCAGTCGGCAGGCTCCCGCAACTAATGAAAAACTGTTTTTT NA TRBV19 NA TRBJ1-4
CASSLSGGRGDTQYF TGTGCCAGCAGCCTATCGGGGGGCCGAGGAGATACGCAGTATTTT NA TRBV6-1 NA TRBJ2-3
CASSRETGTTSYEQYF TGTGCCAGCTCACGAGAGACAGGGACCACCTCCTACGAGCAGTACTTC TRBD1 TRBV18 few TRBJ2-7
CASSEQGTHNTGELFF TGTGCCAGCAGTGAACAAGGAACACATAACACCGGGGAGCTGTTTTTT NA TRBV2 NA TRBJ2-2